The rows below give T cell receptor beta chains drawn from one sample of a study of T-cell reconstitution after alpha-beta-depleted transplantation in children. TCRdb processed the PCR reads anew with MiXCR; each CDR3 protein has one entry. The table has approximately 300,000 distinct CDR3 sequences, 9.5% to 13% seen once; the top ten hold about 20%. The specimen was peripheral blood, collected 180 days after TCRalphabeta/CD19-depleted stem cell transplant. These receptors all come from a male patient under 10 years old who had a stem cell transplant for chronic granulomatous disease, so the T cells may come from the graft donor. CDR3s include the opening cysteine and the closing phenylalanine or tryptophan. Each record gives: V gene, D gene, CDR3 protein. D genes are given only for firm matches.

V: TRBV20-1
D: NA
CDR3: CSAYRDHEQYF

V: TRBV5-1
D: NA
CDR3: CASSLAGGTNQETQYF

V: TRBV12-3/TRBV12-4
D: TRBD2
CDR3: CASSFSAGALNTGELFF

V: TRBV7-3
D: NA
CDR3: CASSPNGRQYGDTQYF

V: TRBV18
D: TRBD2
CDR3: CASSPPGLAGGYNEQFF

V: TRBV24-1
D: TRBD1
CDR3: CATSAGTANEKLFF

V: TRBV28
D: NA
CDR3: CASSPLAGSGLDTQYF

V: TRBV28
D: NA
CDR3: CASSLDARMVSPLHF

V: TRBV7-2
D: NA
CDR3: CASSSRAGTDYGYTF

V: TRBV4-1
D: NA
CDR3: CASSQDGRGLVSNQPQHF

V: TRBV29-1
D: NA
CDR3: CSVVWGTDTQYF